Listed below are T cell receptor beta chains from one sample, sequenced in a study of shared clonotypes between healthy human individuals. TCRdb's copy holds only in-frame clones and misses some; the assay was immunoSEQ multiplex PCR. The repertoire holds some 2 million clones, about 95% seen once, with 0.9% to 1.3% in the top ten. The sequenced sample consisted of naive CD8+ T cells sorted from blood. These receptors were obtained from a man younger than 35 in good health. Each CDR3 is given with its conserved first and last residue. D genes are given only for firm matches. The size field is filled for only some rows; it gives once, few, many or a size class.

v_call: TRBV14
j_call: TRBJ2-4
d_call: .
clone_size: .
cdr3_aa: CASSQGAIIHF
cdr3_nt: TGTGCCAGCAGCCAGGGGGCGATAATTCACTTC

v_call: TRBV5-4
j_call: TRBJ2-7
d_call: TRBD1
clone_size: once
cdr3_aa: CASSFGTGEYEQYF
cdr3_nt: TGTGCCAGCAGCTTTGGGACAGGGGAATACGAGCAGTACTTC

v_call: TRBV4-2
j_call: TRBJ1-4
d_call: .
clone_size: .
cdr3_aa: CASSQESSTLVATNEKLFF
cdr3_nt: TGTGCCAGCAGCCAAGAATCGTCCACACTGGTGGCAACTAATGAAAAACTGTTTTTT

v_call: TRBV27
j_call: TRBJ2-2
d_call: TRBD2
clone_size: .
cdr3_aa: CASSLIPSGRFTGELFF
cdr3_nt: TGTGCCAGCAGTTTAATTCCTAGCGGGAGGTTCACCGGGGAGCTGTTTTTT

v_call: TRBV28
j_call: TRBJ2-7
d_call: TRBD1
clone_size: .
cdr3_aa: CASSSPPRGLREQYF
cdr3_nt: TGTGCCAGCAGTTCCCCCCCAAGGGGGCTTCGGGAGCAGTACTTC

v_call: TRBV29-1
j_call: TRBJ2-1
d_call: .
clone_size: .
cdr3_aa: CSVDAGSSYNEQFF
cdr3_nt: TGCAGCGTTGATGCCGGGAGCTCCTACAATGAGCAGTTCTTC

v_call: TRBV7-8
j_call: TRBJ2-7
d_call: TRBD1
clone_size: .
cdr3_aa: CASSSRGLYEQYF
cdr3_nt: TGTGCCAGCAGCTCCAGGGGGCTCTACGAGCAGTACTTC

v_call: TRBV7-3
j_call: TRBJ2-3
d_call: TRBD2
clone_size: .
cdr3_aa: CASSFSGGYTDTQYF
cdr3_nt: TGTGCCAGCAGCTTTAGCGGGGGCTACACAGATACGCAGTATTTT

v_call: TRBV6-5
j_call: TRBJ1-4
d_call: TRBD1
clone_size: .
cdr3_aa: CASSPGTVNEKLFF
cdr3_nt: TGTGCCAGCAGTCCCGGGACAGTTAATGAAAAACTGTTTTTT

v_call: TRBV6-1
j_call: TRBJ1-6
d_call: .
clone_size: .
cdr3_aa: CASTEWDGSDSPLHF
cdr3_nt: TGTGCCAGCACTGAATGGGATGGCAGTGATTCACCCCTCCACTTT

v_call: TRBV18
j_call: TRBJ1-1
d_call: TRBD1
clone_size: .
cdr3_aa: CASSPTRGQGVRTEAFF
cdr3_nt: TGTGCCAGCTCACCTACCCGAGGACAGGGGGTACGTACTGAAGCTTTCTTT

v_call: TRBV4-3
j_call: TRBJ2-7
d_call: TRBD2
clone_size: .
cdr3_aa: CASSQKAGSSSYEQYF
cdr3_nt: TGCGCCAGCAGCCAGAAAGCGGGGTCGAGCTCCTACGAGCAGTACTTC

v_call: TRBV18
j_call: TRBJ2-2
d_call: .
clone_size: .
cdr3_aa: CASSTGNTGELFF
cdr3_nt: TGTGCCAGCTCCACAGGGAATACCGGGGAGCTGTTTTTT

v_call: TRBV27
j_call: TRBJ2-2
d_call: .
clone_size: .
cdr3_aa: CASSPWDTGELFF
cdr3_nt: TGTGCCAGCAGCCCCTGGGACACCGGGGAGCTGTTTTTT

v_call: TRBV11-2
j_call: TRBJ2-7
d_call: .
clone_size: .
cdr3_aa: CASSLVLSYEQYF
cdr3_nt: TGTGCCAGCAGCTTAGTATTGTCCTACGAGCAGTACTTC

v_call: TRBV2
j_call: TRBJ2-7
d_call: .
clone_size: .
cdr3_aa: CASSVDSARNSYEQYF
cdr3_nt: TGTGCCAGCAGTGTCGACTCAGCGCGTAACTCCTACGAGCAGTACTTC

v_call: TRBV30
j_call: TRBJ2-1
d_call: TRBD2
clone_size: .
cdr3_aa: CAWSLREGWAYNEQFF
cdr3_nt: TGTGCCTGGAGTTTGAGGGAGGGCTGGGCCTACAATGAGCAGTTCTTC

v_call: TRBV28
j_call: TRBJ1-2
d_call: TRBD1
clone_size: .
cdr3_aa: CASSVGQTLYGYTF
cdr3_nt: TGTGCCAGCAGTGTGGGACAGACCTTATATGGCTACACCTTC

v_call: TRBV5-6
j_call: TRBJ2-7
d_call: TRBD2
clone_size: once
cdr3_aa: CASSLVGSSGVVEQYF
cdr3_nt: TGTGCCAGCAGCTTGGTCGGTTCTAGCGGGGTCGTCGAGCAGTACTTC

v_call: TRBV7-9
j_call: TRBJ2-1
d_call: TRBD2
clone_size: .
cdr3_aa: CASSQTSGGVGEQFF
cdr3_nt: TGTGCCAGCAGCCAGACTAGCGGGGGGGTAGGTGAGCAGTTCTTC

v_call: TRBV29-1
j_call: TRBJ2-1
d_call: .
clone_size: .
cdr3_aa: CSVPGDAVGNEQFF
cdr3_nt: TGCAGCGTCCCAGGGGATGCGGTTGGCAATGAGCAGTTCTTC

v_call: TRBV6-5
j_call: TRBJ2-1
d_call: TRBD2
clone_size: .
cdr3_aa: CASSYSSGRAAEQFF
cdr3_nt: TGTGCCAGCAGTTACTCCAGCGGGAGGGCCGCTGAGCAGTTCTTC

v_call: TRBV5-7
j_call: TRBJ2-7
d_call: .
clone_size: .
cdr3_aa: CASSLGLALAYEQYF
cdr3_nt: TGTGCCAGCAGCTTGGGGCTAGCACTCGCCTACGAGCAGTACTTC

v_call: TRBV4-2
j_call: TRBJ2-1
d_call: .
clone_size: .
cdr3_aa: CASSQEDRPQLYNEQFF
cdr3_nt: TGTGCCAGCAGCCAAGAAGACCGTCCCCAGCTGTACAATGAGCAGTTCTTC

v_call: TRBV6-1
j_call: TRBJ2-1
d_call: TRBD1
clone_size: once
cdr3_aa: CASSEGPGTGGGNEQFF
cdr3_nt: TGTGCCAGCAGTGAGGGGCCCGGGACAGGGGGCGGAAATGAGCAGTTCTTC

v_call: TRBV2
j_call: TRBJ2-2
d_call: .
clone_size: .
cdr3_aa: CASSEGSRGNTGELFF
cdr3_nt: TGTGCCAGCAGTGAAGGAAGCAGAGGCAACACCGGGGAGCTGTTTTTT

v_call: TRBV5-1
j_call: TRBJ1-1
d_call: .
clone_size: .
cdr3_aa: CASSPASDEGTEAFF
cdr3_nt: TGCGCCAGCAGCCCTGCCTCGGACGAGGGCACTGAAGCTTTCTTT